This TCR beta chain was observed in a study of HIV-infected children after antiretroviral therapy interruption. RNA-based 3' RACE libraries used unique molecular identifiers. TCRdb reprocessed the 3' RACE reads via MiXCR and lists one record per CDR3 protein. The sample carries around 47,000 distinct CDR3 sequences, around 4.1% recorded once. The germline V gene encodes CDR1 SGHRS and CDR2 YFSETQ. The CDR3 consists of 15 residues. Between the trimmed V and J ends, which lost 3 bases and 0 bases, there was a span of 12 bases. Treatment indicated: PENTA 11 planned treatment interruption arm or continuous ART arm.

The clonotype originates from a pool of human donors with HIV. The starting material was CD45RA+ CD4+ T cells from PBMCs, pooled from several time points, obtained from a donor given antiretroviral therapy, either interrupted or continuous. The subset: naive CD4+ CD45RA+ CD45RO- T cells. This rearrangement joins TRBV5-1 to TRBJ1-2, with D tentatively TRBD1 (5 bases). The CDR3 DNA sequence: TGCGCCAGCAGCTACCGGGACGGATCTAACTATGGCTACACCTTC. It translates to CASSYRDGSNYGYTF.